This entry is about one T cell receptor beta chain. The antigen remains unidentified. UMIs were added to TCR cDNA along with a universal primer site when it was made by 5'RACE template switching. TCRdb reprocessed the 5' RACE reads via MiXCR and lists one record per CDR3 protein. The sample has approximately 350,000 distinct CDR3 sequences; about 9.9% are singletons. The source of the sample is a study of T cells after yellow fever vaccination. Points from the study as a whole: Clonotypes shared by both compartments, CD4 and CD8, made up a small share. Among primary-vaccination clones, most reappeared after the booster, at around 97% for CD4 and about 90% for CD8. Weaker, the secondary response had a peak occurring faster, on day 5 versus 15.

The V gene's germline CDR1 is SGHAT and CDR2 FQNNGV. This CDR3 comprises 17 residues. The V gene lost 5 bases and the J gene lost 9 bases, with 23 bases spanning the gap. This clonotype originated in a man between 18 and 35 years old who received the YFV17D yellow fever vaccine. This material consisted of PBMCs, taken on the day of the first yellow fever vaccination. J is TRBJ1-6 and V is TRBV11-2, with a tentative D call TRBD1 (6 bases). DNA of the CDR3: TGTGCCAGCAGCCCGAACTTATTACAGGGTCGCGGTTCACCCCTCCACTTT. Its translation: CASSPNLLQGRGSPLHF.